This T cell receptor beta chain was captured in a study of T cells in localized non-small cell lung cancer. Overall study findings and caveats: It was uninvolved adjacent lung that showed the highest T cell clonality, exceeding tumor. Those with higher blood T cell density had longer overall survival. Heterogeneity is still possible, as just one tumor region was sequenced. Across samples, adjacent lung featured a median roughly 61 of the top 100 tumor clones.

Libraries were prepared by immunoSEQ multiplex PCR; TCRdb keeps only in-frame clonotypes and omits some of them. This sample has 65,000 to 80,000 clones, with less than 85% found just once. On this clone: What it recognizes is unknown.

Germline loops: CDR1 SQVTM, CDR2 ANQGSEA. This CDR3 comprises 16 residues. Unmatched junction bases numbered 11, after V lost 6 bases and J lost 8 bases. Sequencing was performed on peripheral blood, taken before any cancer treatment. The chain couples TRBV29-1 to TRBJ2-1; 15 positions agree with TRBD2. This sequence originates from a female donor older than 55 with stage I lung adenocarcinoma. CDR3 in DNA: TGCAGCGTAGGACTAGCGGGGGGGCCTTTGAGCGATGAGCAGTTCTTC. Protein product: CSVGLAGGPLSDEQFF.